One T cell receptor beta chain is described in this entry. Germline is not matched at one junction end, which may reflect a read error. These data originate in a study of tumor and adjacent non-tumor tissue in lung cancer. The template was RNA from unsorted bulk tissue. The normal lung tissue was taken more than 3 cm from the tumor edge. Three rounds of nested PCR, following a modified ARM-PCR protocol, produced the TCRbeta library. TCRdb re-derived calls from the multiplex PCR reads in MiXCR, one entry per CDR3 protein. The repertoire holds about 98,000 distinct CDR3 sequences, with 75% to 85% as singletons. The TCR was taken from a man aged 60 to 75 with small cell lung cancer. Sequenced sample: distant non-tumor lung tissue.

CDR3 sequence (DNA): TGCAGCGTTGGGTCGTGGGGGACCTACGAGCATTACTTC. Translation: CSVGSWGTYEHYF. V usage is TRBV29-1 and J usage is TRBJ2-7; the D call may be TRBD1 or TRBD2 (5 bases each). The CDR3 is made up of 13 amino acids. Per the germline V gene, CDR1 is SQVTM and CDR2 is ANQGSEA.